Listed here are 9 T cell receptor beta chains from one sample, sequenced in a study of OX40 agonist ivuxolimab in advanced cancers. Assay: immunoSEQ multiplex PCR; the TCRdb copy retains only in-frame clones and omits some. The profile shows about 5,100 clones, under 75% of them singletons. Sequenced material: CD4+ or CD8+ T cells sorted from blood, taken in a trial of the OX40 agonist ivuxolimab. The receptors stem from an adult with an advanced solid tumor such as melanoma, head and neck, liver or kidney cancer.

The chain links TRBV12-5 to TRBJ1-3; 8 positions match TRBD1. V shed 5 bases and J 3 bases; nucleotides not matched to a gene: 3. This CDR3 comprises 14 residues. CDR1 LGHNT and CDR2 FRNRAP come from the germline V gene. The CDR3 loop is CASGLTGDGNTIYF. The CDR3 DNA is TGTGCTAGTGGTCTGACAGGGGATGGAAACACCATATATTTT.

The chain carries TRBV19 and TRBJ2-2; D perhaps matches TRBD2 (5 bases). The germline V and J ends were trimmed by 3 bases and 6 bases, with 11 bases remaining between them. Per germline, CDR1 LNHDA and CDR2 SQIVND (reference sequence). The length of the CDR3 is 14 residues. In DNA, the CDR3 is TGTGCCAGTAGTATCCTACTAGTCTCCGGGGAGCTGTTTTTT. It specifies CASSILLVSGELFF.

The V and J genes are TRBV11-2 and TRBJ2-1, with D tentatively TRBD2 (6 bases). This CDR3 is 15 amino acids long. CDR1 is SGHAT and CDR2 is FQNNGV in the germline V gene. The V gene lost 2 bases and the J gene lost 2 bases, with 10 bases spanning the gap. DNA of the CDR3: TGTGCCAGCAGCTTAAGTATAGCGGCCTACAATGAGCAGTTCTTC. Its translation is CASSLSIAAYNEQFF.

This rearrangement joins TRBV4-1 to TRBJ2-5; TRBD2 is a possible D gene (5 bases). The V end lost 0 bases, the J end lost 1 base, and 9 bases lay between the germline ends. Per germline, CDR1 MGHRA and CDR2 YSYEKL. The CDR3 is made up of 15 amino acids. CDR3 sequence (DNA): TGCGCCAGCAGCCAAGAATGGCGGGTCCAAGAGACCCAGTACTTC. It yields the protein CASSQEWRVQETQYF.

The J gene is TRBJ1-2, the V gene TRBV29-1; D is possibly TRBD1 (6 bases). CDR3 length: 13 amino acids. Germline V gene sequence: CDR1 SQVTM, CDR2 ANQGSEA. Trimming removed 6 bases from V and 7 bases from J, with 18 bases in between. The CDR3 region has the DNA TGCAGCGTACTGTCGGGGGGCAGGGCTGGCTACACCTTC. It codes for CSVLSGGRAGYTF.

This rearrangement joins TRBV13 to TRBJ2-3; 15 bases line up with TRBD2. The germline CDR1 and CDR2 sequences are PRHDT and FYEKMQ (reference sequence). The CDR3 is 15 residues long. J gave up 4 bases and V 8 bases, and 4 bases lay outside the gene matches. The CDR3 bases are TGTGCCAGCCGGGGACTAGCGGGAGGCCCAGATACGCAGTATTTT. It is translated as CASRGLAGGPDTQYF.

The chain employs TRBV4-1 and TRBJ2-7; D uncertain. CDR1 and CDR2 from the germline V gene are MGHRA and YSYEKL. With 4 bases removed from V and 2 bases from J, the gap between germline ends came to 12 bases. The CDR3 extends over 14 amino acids. The CDR3 loop is CASSLRSVTYEQYF. The DNA for the CDR3 is TGCGCCAGCAGCCTCAGGAGCGTGACCTACGAGCAGTACTTC.

This clone was seen more than once but under ten times. This chain joins TRBV11-2 and TRBJ2-5, with 9 positions matching TRBD2. V dropped 4 bases and J dropped 2; count of bases not matched to a gene: 5. The germline V gene has CDR1 SGHAT and CDR2 FQNNGV. CDR3 size: 15 residues. The CDR3: CASSSAGGKQETQYF. The CDR3 region has the DNA TGTGCCAGCAGCTCAGCGGGAGGAAAACAAGAGACCCAGTACTTC.

The chain uses TRBV27 and TRBJ2-1, with TRBD2 matching 11 bases. CDR1 is MNHEY and CDR2 is SMNVEV in the germline V gene (reference sequence). Losses at the gene ends were 1 base for V and 2 bases for J; bases not matched to a gene: 7. The CDR3 extends over 18 amino acids. The CDR3 here is CASSLYLGLAGPYNEQFF. For the CDR3, the DNA is TGTGCCAGCAGTTTATACTTAGGACTAGCGGGTCCCTACAATGAGCAGTTCTTC.